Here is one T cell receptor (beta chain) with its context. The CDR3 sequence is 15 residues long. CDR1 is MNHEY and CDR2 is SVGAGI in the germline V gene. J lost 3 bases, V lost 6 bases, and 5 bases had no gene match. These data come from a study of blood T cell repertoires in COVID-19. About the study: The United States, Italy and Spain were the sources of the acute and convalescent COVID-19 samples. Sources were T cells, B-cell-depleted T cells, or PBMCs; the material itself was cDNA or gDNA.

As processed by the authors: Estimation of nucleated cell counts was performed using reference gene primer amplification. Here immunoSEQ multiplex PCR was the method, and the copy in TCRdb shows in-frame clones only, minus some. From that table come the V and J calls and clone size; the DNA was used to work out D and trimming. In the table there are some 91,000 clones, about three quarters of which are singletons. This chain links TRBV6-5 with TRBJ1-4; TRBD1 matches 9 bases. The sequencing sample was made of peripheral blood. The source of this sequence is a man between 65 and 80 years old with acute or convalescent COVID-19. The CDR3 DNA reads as TGTGCCAGCAGCCGACAGGGGGTAGCTAATGAAAAACTGTTTTTT. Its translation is CASSRQGVANEKLFF.